Detailed here is one TCR beta chain. The antigen remains undetermined. The sample is drawn from a study of blood T cells in healthy people across ages. Study results and limitations: Among T cells, TCR beta diversity per million cells dropped roughly linearly as age rose. A greater number of naive CD4+ cells and higher diversity distinguished long-lived donors from aged donors.

Trimming shortened V by 5 bases and J by 4 bases, and 14 bases separated the two germline ends. The CDR3 runs to 14 residues. The second PCR ran roughly 6 to 12 cycles with a sample-barcoded 5' primer and J-beta primers. TCRdb analysed the 5' RACE reads with MiXCR anew, one entry per CDR3 protein. This sample has 700,000 or so distinct CDR3 sequences, with over 20% found just once. The source of this sequence is a man between 65 and 80 years old in good health. Specimen: blood. V is TRBV12-3 or TRBV12-4 and J is TRBJ1-1; D is perhaps TRBD1 (5 bases). The CDR3 loop reads CASSRTGGSTEAFF. Here the CDR3 DNA reads TGTGCCAGCAGTCGTACAGGAGGCTCCACTGAAGCTTTCTTT.